A single T cell receptor beta chain is shown here with its context. Its recognized antigen is unknown. One base away there is no much larger clone; base qualities are not given. Whole blood was collected in K2EDTA tubes by collaborating institutions according to the institutions' own protocols. For TCRbeta analysis, collaborators shipped samples in one of three forms: frozen whole blood, isolated PBMCs, or DNA extracted from either of those sample types. From a lookup of the germline V gene, CDR1 and CDR2 are ENHRY and SYGVKD. The trim is 10 bases for V and 0 bases for J, with a gap of 16 bases between the germline ends. Including the terminal cysteine and phenylalanine, the CDR3 comprises 15 residues. The CDR3 DNA has 45 bases and is translated from base 1. The data were taken from a study of blood T cell repertoires in COVID-19 (dated by TCRdb to about 2020). General notes on the study: Collaborator samples came from the United States, Italy and Spain and covered acute and convalescent phases of COVID-19. The prospective study material was composed of cDNA or gDNA derived from T cells, B-cell-depleted T cells, or PBMCs. Subjects who had been exposed to COVID-19, were actively infected with it, or had recovered from it provided the deeply sampled blood TCRbeta repertoires that made up the dataset. The repertoires were released in a freely available public database meant as a resource for research on the immune response to SARS-CoV-2. Samples came from the ongoing ImmuneRACE study (first 160 participants) plus 1,254 subjects from 6 global collaborators. The sample metadata nearly always contained a de-identified subject ID, COVID-19 status, age in years and sex. HLA class I and class II types, where available, came from metadata supplied by the sample provider rather than from assay-based typing. Overall results and qualifications from the work: Clinical and demographic metadata were provided uncurated, with the amount varying by source and participant.

TCRbeta CDR3 regions were amplified from genomic DNA using the immunoSEQ Assay, a bias-controlled multiplex PCR. On the authors' methods: The number of nucleated cells in each sample was estimated from the amplification of reference gene primers within the assay. To quantify the absolute abundance of each unique TCRbeta CDR3 rearrangement, sequence reads were collapsed and filtered. For each sample, productive Simpson clonality was calculated as the square root of Simpson's diversity index across productive rearrangements. TCRdb provides this immuneACCESS table in a form limited to in-frame rearrangements. Some clones are lacking; in checked studies, under half of them reflect an unresolved V gene, and why the rest are absent is not known. The D gene and trimming were derived from the DNA, and the V and J assignments and clone size from that table. This sample comprises tens of thousands of clones, around four fifths of them detected only once. Approximately 2.5% of the sample lies in the top ten.

The chain is encoded by TRBV10-3 joined to TRBJ1-5, with a tentative D gene TRBD1 over 5 matching bases. The clonotype was recovered from a man at least 80 years old with active or convalescent COVID-19. Material for sequencing was peripheral blood. The CDR3 protein is CATGQGTNSNQPQHF. The bases are TGTGCCACCGGGCAGGGCACGAATAGCAATCAGCCCCAGCATTTT.